This passage covers 27 T cell receptor beta chains from one sample sequenced in a study of cytomegalovirus exposure and HLA in healthy donors. It was with 60 Vbeta and 13 Jbeta primers that the PCR ran. The table came from immunoSEQ multiplex PCR; TCRdb's copy has only in-frame clones and leaves some out. The repertoire holds around 170,000 clones, with over 80% as singletons. Sequenced input: PBMCs. These receptors were collected from a man between 35 and 55 years old in good health and CMV-seropositive.

This clone was recorded only once. The chain recombines TRBV28 with TRBJ2-5, with D perhaps TRBD2 (7 bases). Germline CDR1 reads MDHEN; CDR2 reads SYDVKM. Between the trimmed V and J ends, which lost 1 base and 5 bases, there was a span of 14 bases. The CDR3 contains 15 residues. The CDR3 region is CASSLSRGALETQYF. CDR3 coding DNA: TGTGCCAGCAGTTTATCTCGGGGGGCGCTTGAGACCCAGTACTTC.

The V and J genes are TRBV9 and TRBJ2-3; 8 bases fit TRBD1. CDR1 SGDLS and CDR2 YYNGEE come from the germline V gene. The CDR3 length is 16 residues. Germline trimming cut 0 bases from V and 3 bases from J; bases unmatched to any gene: 6. In DNA form, the CDR3 reads TGTGCCAGCAGCGTAGCTCCAGGGGGCGGAACAGATACGCAGTATTTT. Translating gives CASSVAPGGGTDTQYF. Together with reference TRBV9 and TRBJ2-3, the CDR3 gives the full variable domain: DSGVTQTPKHLITATGQRVTLRCSPRSGDLSVYWYQQSLDQGLQFLIQYYNGEERAKGNILERFSAQQFPDLHSELNLSSLELGDSALYFCASSVAPGGGTDTQYFGPGTRLTVL.

About this clone: The sample carries other DNA sequences with the same CDR3. The rearrangement links TRBV4-3 to TRBJ1-4; D is undetermined. Trimming took off 0 bases at V and 4 bases at J, with 6 bases between the two ends. Germline CDR1 is LGHNA and CDR2 is YSLEER. The CDR3 loop spans 14 amino acids. This CDR3 reads CASSQDRGNEKLFF. In nucleotides, the CDR3 is TGCGCCAGCAGCCAAGATCGGGGTAATGAAAAACTGTTTTTT.

The chain couples TRBV29-1 to TRBJ1-2, with D perhaps matching TRBD1 (5 bases). The germline V gene encodes CDR1 SQVTM and CDR2 ANQGSEA. This CDR3 is built from 14 residues. V dropped 0 bases and J dropped 6 bases, with 14 bases sitting between them. CDR3 nucleotides: TGCAGCGTTGAAGATCTCTTATCAGGGCATGGCTACACCTTC. Encoded protein: CSVEDLLSGHGYTF.

The rearrangement links TRBV6-1 to TRBJ1-1; no definite D call. V was cut by 6 bases and J by 4 bases, with 15 bases left in between. Looked up from germline, CDR1 is MNHNS and CDR2 is SASEGT. The CDR3 totals 14 residues. CDR3 amino acids: CASSGVTGSTEAFF. The CDR3 DNA is TGTGCCAGCAGCGGTGTGACGGGGTCCACTGAAGCTTTCTTT.

This sequence joins TRBV28 and TRBJ1-2, with D possibly TRBD1 on 6 matching bases. CDR3 length: 12 residues. Looked up from germline, CDR1 is MDHEN and CDR2 is SYDVKM. Trimming removed 6 bases from V and 8 bases from J, with 13 bases in between. The CDR3 spells CASSTGSSGYTF. The CDR3 nucleotides are TGTGCCAGCAGCACAGGGTCTAGCGGCTACACCTTC.

This clone has only one observation. This sequence joins TRBV5-8 and TRBJ1-6, with 9 bases fitting TRBD1. The V gene end was trimmed by 2 bases and the J gene end by 9 bases; junction bases not matched to a gene: 3. Germline V gene sequence: CDR1 SGHTS, CDR2 YDEGEE. The CDR3 spans 14 residues. Here the CDR3 DNA reads TGTGCCAGCAGCTTAGGACAGGGGACTTCACCCCTCCACTTT. This translates into CASSLGQGTSPLHF.

The chain combines TRBV7-2 with TRBJ1-2; TRBD1 aligns across 8 bases. V lost 7 bases and J lost 8; bases outside the gene matches: 6. The CDR3 extends over 12 amino acids. In germline, CDR1 is SGHTA, CDR2 FQGNSA. CDR3 sequence: CASTQGARGYTF. CDR3 coding DNA: TGTGCCAGCACCCAGGGGGCAAGGGGCTACACCTTC.

The CDR3 loop is CASSVPGQGSTGELFF. The CDR3 region has the DNA TGTGCCAGCAGCGTACCCGGACAGGGATCCACCGGGGAGCTGTTTTTT. This chain connects TRBV9 to TRBJ2-2; 8 nucleotides match TRBD1. Trimming took 1 base from V and 4 from J; bases not matched to a gene: 6. There are 16 residues in the CDR3. CDR1 is SGDLS and CDR2 is YYNGEE in the germline V gene.

The chain is built from TRBV7-8 and TRBJ2-2; no firm D call. V gave up 2 bases and J gave up 6 bases, with 10 bases separating them. The germline V gene has CDR1 SGHVS and CDR2 FQNEAQ. The CDR3 runs 14 residues. CDR3 bases: TGTGCCAGCAGCTTAAATATGGAGTCCGGGGAGCTGTTTTTT. Its translation is CASSLNMESGELFF.

This rearrangement joins TRBV2 to TRBJ2-7, with D possibly matching TRBD1 (6 bases). The CDR3 length is 13 residues. Germline CDR1 and CDR2: SNHLY and FYNNEI. Trimming removed 7 bases from V and 0 bases from J, with 10 bases in between. CDR3 sequence (DNA): TGTGCCAGCATCTGGGACAACTCCTACGAGCAGTACTTC. Its protein is CASIWDNSYEQYF.

The chain combines TRBV19 with TRBJ1-5, with TRBD1 matching 8 bases. V lost 9 bases, J lost 9 bases, and 10 bases stayed unmatched. This CDR3 contains 13 residues. Germline values: CDR1 LNHDA, CDR2 SQIVND (reference sequence). The CDR3 coding sequence is TGTGCCAGCCACAGGGACAGGACCTGGCCCCAGCATTTT. Translating gives CASHRDRTWPQHF.

V usage is TRBV9 and J usage is TRBJ2-3, with 8 bases matching TRBD2. The trim removed 4 bases at V and 4 bases at J, leaving 8 bases unmatched. Germline lookup yields CDR1 SGDLS and CDR2 YYNGEE. The CDR3 runs 15 residues. CDR3 DNA sequence: TGTGCCAGCAGCACCAGCGGGGGACGGGCAGATACGCAGTATTTT. Encoded protein: CASSTSGGRADTQYF.

The chain is built from TRBV5-6 and TRBJ1-4; 7 bases align to TRBD1. V shed 2 bases, J shed 7 bases, and the junction held 8 bases outside the gene matches. The CDR3 contains 15 residues. Germline CDR1 reads SGHDT; CDR2 reads YYEEEE. The CDR3 sequence is CASSFNRGKGEKLFF. CDR3 sequence (DNA): TGTGCCAGCAGCTTCAACAGGGGAAAAGGTGAAAAACTGTTTTTT.

This rearrangement joins TRBV7-3 to TRBJ2-1; D is perhaps TRBD1 (6 bases). This CDR3 is 15 amino acids long. With 4 bases removed from V and 2 bases from J, the gap between germline ends came to 12 bases. Germline V CDR1 and CDR2: SGHTA, FQGTGA. The CDR3, as DNA: TGTGCCAGCAGCTCAGCACAGGGCACCTACAATGAGCAGTTCTTC. Encoded protein: CASSSAQGTYNEQFF.

V is TRBV5-1 and J is TRBJ2-2; TRBD1 matches at 7 bases. The CDR3 is 15 residues long. Germline V gene data show CDR1 as SGHRS and CDR2 as YFSETQ. The V segment lost 4 bases and the J segment 6 bases; nucleotides outside the gene matches: 9. The CDR3 DNA sequence: TGCGCCAGCAGCCTAGGGGGCGCGAGGGCCGGGGAGCTGTTTTTT. Residues: CASSLGGARAGELFF.

This chain connects TRBV6-1 to TRBJ1-3; D call uncertain. V lost 1 base to trimming and J lost 8 bases, with 15 bases between them. The CDR3 extends over 15 amino acids. Germline V lookup: CDR1 MNHNS, CDR2 SASEGT. The DNA for the CDR3 is TGTGCCAGCAGTGAAGGTTGGAGACCCGGGTACACCATATATTTT. This translates into CASSEGWRPGYTIYF.

This chain connects TRBV18 to TRBJ1-2; maybe TRBD1 (5 bases). Germline CDR1 KGHSH, CDR2 LQKENI. Trimming left V 3 bases short and J 4 bases short, with 12 bases between. The CDR3 is 14 residues long. CDR3 in amino acids: CASSPVGQTYGYTF. CDR3 in DNA: TGTGCCAGCTCACCGGTAGGACAAACCTATGGCTACACCTTC.

The rearrangement joins TRBV5-5 to TRBJ1-1, with 7 bases fitting TRBD1. Unmatched junction bases numbered 2, after V lost 5 bases and J lost 1 base. The germline CDR1 and CDR2 sequences are SGHKS and YYEKEE (reference sequence). The CDR3 is 13 amino acids. CDR3: CASRRQGNTEAFF. CDR3 nucleotides: TGTGCCAGCAGACGACAGGGGAACACTGAAGCTTTCTTT.

The chain recombines TRBV7-9 with TRBJ2-6, with D tentatively TRBD2 (6 bases). This CDR3 comprises 15 residues. Trimming removed 8 bases from V and 0 bases from J, with 11 bases in between. Germline CDR1 reads SEHNR; CDR2 reads FQNEAQ (reference sequence). The CDR3 loop reads CASSRRASGANVLTF. The CDR3 nucleotides are TGTGCCAGCTCACGGAGGGCCTCTGGGGCCAACGTCCTGACTTTC.

This clone was observed a handful of times. The chain is built from TRBV30 and TRBJ2-2; D gene unclear. The V and J ends lost 0 bases and 8 bases respectively, with 10 bases between them. Germline loops: CDR1 GTSNPN, CDR2 SVGIG (reference sequence). The CDR3 consists of 13 residues. Written as DNA, the CDR3 is TGTGCCTGGAGTGTTCGGGTGTCTGGGGAGCTGTTTTTT. It codes for CAWSVRVSGELFF.

This chain uses TRBV7-2 with TRBJ2-5; a possible D gene is TRBD1 (5 bases). CDR1 SGHTA and CDR2 FQGNSA come from the germline V gene. Trimming took off 5 bases at V and 5 bases at J, with 12 bases between the two ends. The CDR3 length is 13 residues. DNA of the CDR3: TGTGCCAGCAGCAGCAGGGTGGTGGAGACCCAGTACTTC. This codes for CASSSRVVETQYF. The whole variable domain, remainder taken from reference TRBV7-2 and TRBJ2-5, is GAGVSQSPSNKVTEKGKDVELRCDPISGHTALYWYRQSLGQGLEFLIYFQGNSAPDKSGLPSDRFSAERTGGSVSTLTIQRTQQEDSAVYLCASSSRVVETQYFGPGTRLLVL.

This clone was seen more than once but under ten times. Written as DNA, the CDR3 is TGTGCCAGCAGTTTAGGGACTGTGGACTACGAGCAGTACTTC. Protein: CASSLGTVDYEQYF. The chain has TRBV28 and TRBJ2-7, with TRBD2 as a possible D gene (6 bases). The length of the CDR3 is 14 residues. Germline V CDR1 and CDR2: MDHEN, SYDVKM. Trimming took 2 bases from V and 3 from J, leaving 11 bases between them.

This sequence joins TRBV2 and TRBJ2-2, with D hard to call. This CDR3 has 13 residues. The germline V gene encodes CDR1 SNHLY and CDR2 FYNNEI. V was pared by 4 bases and J by 13 bases, with 16 bases between. The CDR3 loop reads CASSGRQVGGLFF. Written as DNA, the CDR3 is TGTGCCAGCAGTGGACGGCAAGTAGGCGGGCTGTTTTTT.

This clone was seen a few times. The genes are TRBV7-2 and TRBJ2-3; 13 nucleotides agree with TRBD2. J gave up 8 bases and V 6 bases, and 11 bases lay outside the gene matches. The germline V gene has CDR1 SGHTA and CDR2 FQGNSA. The CDR3 runs to 16 residues. CDR3 bases: TGTGCCAGCAGGGACCCCACTAGCGGGGGGGTAGGTACGCAGTATTTT. This gives the protein CASRDPTSGGVGTQYF.

V usage is TRBV5-1 and J usage is TRBJ2-7; the match to TRBD1 covers 10 bases. V shed 3 bases and J 3 bases; nucleotides not matched to a gene: 6. From germline, CDR1 is SGHRS and CDR2 YFSETQ. The CDR3 spans 15 residues. The CDR3 DNA reads TGCGCCAGCAGCTCGACAGGGGGCTCTCTCTACGAGCAGTACTTC. Translating gives CASSSTGGSLYEQYF.

On this clone itself: The junction shows a germline mismatch at one end, possibly a read error. This chain uses TRBV9 with TRBJ1-2; D gene unclear. The CDR3 runs 12 residues. Germline lookup yields CDR1 SGDLS and CDR2 YYNGEE. CDR3 sequence reads: CANSDGLSGYTF. The CDR3 bases are TGTGCCAACAGCGACGGTTTGTCGGGCTACACCTTC.